This entry lists 22 T cell receptor beta chains sequenced from one sample in a study of CXCR3-negative and CXCR3-positive naive CD8 T cells. cDNA libraries for TRB were generated by 5' RACE incorporating UMI labels. TCRdb reanalyzed the 5' RACE reads and collapses them to one entry per CDR3 protein, without DNA. The table lists just over 60,000 distinct CDR3 sequences, with about 4.5% in the top ten. The material sequenced was naive CXCR3- CD8+ T cells from blood. Subset described: CD45RO-CCR7+CD27+CD95- naive CD8+ T cells lacking CXCR3 (TNR3-). These receptors were obtained from a human donor in good health. Some clones in this sample may be carry-over from other donors' samples.

The chain uses TRBV6-2 or TRBV6-3 and TRBJ2-7; the TRBD2 assignment by TCRdb is unverifiable without DNA. Germline assignment: CDR1 MNHEY and CDR2 SVGEGT. This CDR3 spans 14 amino acids. The chain's CDR3 is CASNRRTNSYEQYF.

The chain uses TRBV5-4 and TRBJ1-2. Germline V CDR1 and CDR2: SGHNT, YYREEE (reference sequence). The CDR3 runs to 13 residues. The CDR3 spells CASSPGRREGYTF.

This chain joins TRBV15 and TRBJ1-5; checking the TCRdb D call of TRBD1 is not possible without DNA. The length of the CDR3 is 18 residues. Germline V gene lookup returns CDR1 LNHNV and CDR2 YYDKDF (reference sequence). The CDR3 spells CATSRDDLRTGAGQPQHF.

The chain combines TRBV7-9 with TRBJ2-7. The CDR3 totals 12 residues. Germline CDR1 and CDR2: SEHNR and FQNEAQ (reference sequence). The CDR3 sequence is CASSLAERKQYF. The full variable domain, completed using reference TRBV7-9 and TRBJ2-7, is DTGVSQNPRHKITKRGQNVTFRCDPISEHNRLYWYRQTLGQGPEFLTYFQNEAQLEKSRLLSDRFSAERPKGSFSTLEIQRTEQGDSAMYLCASSLAERKQYFGPGTRLTVT.

The chain recombines TRBV6-5 with TRBJ1-2; checking the TCRdb D call of TRBD1 is not possible without DNA. The germline V gene has CDR1 MNHEY and CDR2 SVGAGI. The CDR3 consists of 15 residues. CDR3 residues: CASSSSPAVYYGYTF.

J is TRBJ1-5 and V is TRBV6-5. This CDR3 has 15 amino acids. Germline V gene data show CDR1 as MNHEY and CDR2 as SVGAGI. The CDR3 reads CASRVRAGSNQPQHF.

The V gene is TRBV4-2, the J gene TRBJ2-3; TCRdb picks TRBD2, but there is no DNA to check that call. The CDR3 is 18 residues long. Looked up from germline, CDR1 is LGHNA and CDR2 is YNFKEQ. The chain's CDR3 is CASSQDWLAGGPTDTQYF.

The chain has TRBV13 and TRBJ2-5; the TRBD1 assignment by TCRdb is unverifiable without DNA. CDR3 size: 18 residues. From germline, CDR1 is PRHDT and CDR2 FYEKMQ (reference sequence). The CDR3 here is CASSLRSGTGRIGETQYF. The full variable domain, completed using reference TRBV13 and TRBJ2-5, is AAGVIQSPRHLIKEKRETATLKCYPIPRHDTVYWYQQGPGQDPQFLISFYEKMQSDKGSIPDRFSAQQFSDYHSELNMSSLELGDSALYFCASSLRSGTGRIGETQYFGPGTRLLVL.

The CDR3 reads CSATGTSGSYEQYF. The rearrangement links TRBV20-1 to TRBJ2-7; there is no DNA to check the TCRdb D call of TRBD2. CDR1 and CDR2 (germline): DFQATT, SNEGSKA (reference sequence). CDR3 length equals 14 residues.

CDR3 protein: CASSPQNPTDTQYF. The rearrangement links TRBV14 to TRBJ2-3. The CDR3 is made up of 14 amino acids. CDR1 and CDR2 (germline): SGHDN, FVKESK.

The CDR3 sequence is CSAREWDRSSYEQYF. The chain joins TRBV20-1 to TRBJ2-7; the TRBD1 assignment by TCRdb is unverifiable without DNA. The CDR3 is 15 amino acids. Germline-derived CDR1 and CDR2 are DFQATT and SNEGSKA (reference sequence).

V gene TRBV7-6 combines with J gene TRBJ1-2; the TCRdb D gene call, TRBD1, has no DNA to confirm it. The CDR3 is 15 residues long. The germline V gene encodes CDR1 SGHVS and CDR2 FNYEAQ. CDR3 loop: CASSSPDRANYGYTF.

The CDR3 loop reads CASSVTGSTSYEQYF. The chain employs TRBV9 and TRBJ2-7. CDR1 is SGDLS, CDR2 YYNGEE, per germline. This CDR3 spans 15 amino acids.

The rearrangement uses TRBV6-2 or TRBV6-3 and TRBJ2-7; TCRdb's D call of TRBD2 is untestable without DNA. Germline lookup yields CDR1 MNHEY and CDR2 SVGEGT. The length of the CDR3 is 14 residues. The chain's CDR3 is CASSSGLASNEQYF.

This sequence joins TRBV29-1 and TRBJ2-7. Germline V lookup: CDR1 SQVTM, CDR2 ANQGSEA. The CDR3 is 13 amino acids. The CDR3 is CSVEDGTDYEQYF.

The chain carries TRBV7-9 and TRBJ1-1; TCRdb proposes TRBD1, but this gene call is untestable without DNA. Germline CDR1 reads SEHNR; CDR2 reads FQNEAQ (reference sequence). This CDR3 has 14 residues. CDR3 protein: CASSDTGGSTEAFF.

The CDR3 reads CASSLLAGSYEQYF. The chain links TRBV28 to TRBJ2-7; the D call of TRBD2 rests on TCRdb alone, since no DNA is present to check it. This CDR3 is built from 14 residues. Germline V gives CDR1 MDHEN, CDR2 SYDVKM.

This CDR3 reads CASSSLAGGVTDTQYF. The V gene is TRBV27, the J gene TRBJ2-3; TCRdb indicates TRBD2, and absent DNA this call remains unverified. The germline V gene has CDR1 MNHEY and CDR2 SMNVEV (reference sequence). CDR3 length equals 16 residues.

The CDR3 reads CASSNSRGPLENTGELFF. The chain joins TRBV27 to TRBJ2-2; the D gene TCRdb calls, TRBD1, cannot be checked with no DNA. Germline V CDR1 and CDR2: MNHEY, SMNVEV (reference sequence). The CDR3 totals 18 residues.

This sequence joins TRBV7-2 and TRBJ1-2; there is no DNA to check the TCRdb D call of TRBD1. The CDR3 length is 13 residues. In germline, CDR1 is SGHTA, CDR2 FQGNSA. Here the CDR3 reads CASAPTGHYGYTF.

V and J are TRBV11-3 and TRBJ1-1. The CDR3 has 13 amino acids. Germline assignment: CDR1 SGHNT and CDR2 YENEEA. The CDR3 spells CASSDTMNTEAFF.

This sequence joins TRBV13 and TRBJ2-7; TCRdb selects TRBD1, and the lack of DNA leaves this call unchecked. There are 15 residues in the CDR3. CDR1 PRHDT and CDR2 FYEKMQ come from the germline V gene (reference sequence). The chain's CDR3 is CASSHRAGASYEQYF.